Listed here are 7 T cell receptor beta chains from one sample, sequenced in a study of cytomegalovirus exposure and HLA in healthy donors. Measured with immunoSEQ multiplex PCR; TCRdb has only the in-frame clones, and not every one. The sample shows over 130,000 clones, approximately 86% of them seen only once. Source material: PBMCs. The receptors stem from a man younger than 35 in good health and CMV-seropositive.

The chain is built from TRBV5-1 and TRBJ2-5, with 7 nucleotides matching TRBD1. The V gene end was trimmed by 4 bases and the J gene end by 2 bases; junction bases not matched to a gene: 8. Germline V gene data show CDR1 as SGHRS and CDR2 as YFSETQ. The CDR3 is 15 residues long. The CDR3 sequence: CASSKLGTDQETQYF. The CDR3 region has the DNA TGCGCCAGCAGCAAACTAGGGACAGATCAAGAGACCCAGTACTTC.

The genes are TRBV11-3 and TRBJ2-7; possibly TRBD2 for D (6 bases). V lost 5 bases to trimming and J lost 3 bases, with 20 bases between them. From germline, CDR1 is SGHNT and CDR2 YENEEA. This CDR3 region has 16 residues. The CDR3 bases are TGTGCCAGCAGCCTCCGGGACCCCGAGGAGGGCTACGAGCAGTACTTC. Translating it yields CASSLRDPEEGYEQYF.

The CDR3 bases are TGTGCCAGCAGCTTCCGCCTTGCAGCCTACGAGCAGTACTTC. Protein sequence: CASSFRLAAYEQYF. The chain is built from TRBV7-2 and TRBJ2-7; D is undetermined. The CDR3 extends over 14 amino acids. Trimming shortened V by 3 bases and J by 2 bases, and 11 bases separated the two germline ends. Germline V lookup: CDR1 SGHTA, CDR2 FQGNSA. Filled out from reference TRBV7-2 and TRBJ2-7, the complete variable domain reads GAGVSQSPSNKVTEKGKDVELRCDPISGHTALYWYRQSLGQGLEFLIYFQGNSAPDKSGLPSDRFSAERTGGSVSTLTIQRTQQEDSAVYLCASSFRLAAYEQYFGPGTRLTVT.

This clone has more than one count but fewer than ten. The chain is built from TRBV11-3 and TRBJ2-2; TRBD1 matches 7 bases. The CDR3 length is 15 residues. V trimming: 4 bases; J trimming: 2 bases; junction bases outside the gene matches: 4. Per germline, CDR1 SGHNT and CDR2 YENEEA. CDR3 residues: CASSSGTANTGELFF. The CDR3 bases are TGTGCCAGCAGCTCGGGGACAGCTAACACCGGGGAGCTGTTTTTT.

V and J are TRBV5-4 and TRBJ2-5, with 8 nucleotides matching TRBD2. The germline V gene encodes CDR1 SGHNT and CDR2 YYREEE (reference sequence). The CDR3 totals 15 residues. V shed 3 bases and J 5 bases; nucleotides not matched to a gene: 9. The CDR3 spells CASSSGGGVRETQYF. The CDR3 DNA reads as TGTGCCAGCAGCTCCGGGGGGGGCGTAAGGGAGACCCAGTACTTC.

The chain employs TRBV9 and TRBJ1-3, with D uncertain. Germline V gene lookup returns CDR1 SGDLS and CDR2 YYNGEE. V was shortened by 3 bases and J by 2 bases, with 15 bases between the two germline ends. CDR3 length: 16 residues. The CDR3 spells CASSASTVIAGNTIYF. The CDR3 nucleotides are TGTGCCAGCAGCGCCTCCACGGTTATCGCTGGAAACACCATATATTTT. The whole variable domain, filled in from reference TRBV9 and TRBJ1-3, reads DSGVTQTPKHLITATGQRVTLRCSPRSGDLSVYWYQQSLDQGLQFLIQYYNGEERAKGNILERFSAQQFPDLHSELNLSSLELGDSALYFCASSASTVIAGNTIYFGEGSWLTVV.

CDR3 region: CASSHQPGQGEETQYF. CDR3 DNA: TGTGCCAGCAGCCACCAACCGGGACAGGGAGAAGAGACCCAGTACTTC. The V gene is TRBV4-2, the J gene TRBJ2-5; the match to TRBD1 covers 9 bases. CDR1 LGHNA and CDR2 YNFKEQ come from the germline V gene. V trimming: 3 bases; J trimming: 3 bases; junction bases outside the gene matches: 8. The CDR3 extends over 16 amino acids.